This T cell receptor beta chain was found in a study of blood T cell repertoires in COVID-19 (TCRdb year 2020). Study-wide context: Collaborator samples came from the United States, Italy and Spain and covered acute and convalescent phases of COVID-19. The samples were drawn from the first 160 participants of the ongoing ImmuneRACE study and from roughly 1,300 subjects provided by 6 global collaborators. The repertoires were released in a freely available public database intended as a resource for research on the immune response to SARS-CoV-2. The material from the prospective study consisted of cDNA or gDNA derived from T cells, B-cell-depleted T cells, or PBMCs. Sample metadata almost always included a de-identified subject ID, COVID-19 status, age in years and sex. Deeply sampled blood TCRbeta repertoires from subjects exposed to, actively infected with, or recovered from COVID-19 were included in the dataset. HLA class I and class II types, where available, came from metadata supplied by the sample provider rather than from assay-based typing. Summary of the overall study and its limitations: Clinical and demographic metadata were provided uncurated, with the amount varying by source and participant.

As concerns this clone: Its antigen is still unknown. No much larger clone is present one base from it, and per-base qualities are unavailable.

Collaborating institutions collected whole blood in K2EDTA tubes following their own protocols. For TCRbeta analysis, collaborators shipped samples as frozen whole blood, isolated PBMCs, or DNA extracted from either of those sample types. The immunoSEQ Assay, a bias-controlled multiplex PCR, was used to amplify TCRbeta CDR3 regions from genomic DNA. On the study's bioinformatics: The number of nucleated cells in each sample was estimated from the amplification of reference gene primers within the assay. To quantify the absolute abundance of each unique TCRbeta CDR3 rearrangement, sequence reads were collapsed and filtered. Productive Simpson clonality was computed per sample as the square root of Simpson's diversity index over productive rearrangements. This is the immuneACCESS table as TCRdb keeps it, with only in-frame sequences that have V and J called. A part of the clones is gone; compared with another copy, unresolved V genes explain less than half, and the rest is unexplained. V and J calls and clone size come straight from that table; D and trimming were deduced from the DNA. In all, the sample holds some 210,000 clones, and roughly nine tenths of those were seen once. The ten top clones hold more than 0.95% of the sample.

V and J lose 4 bases and 10 bases, and a span of 16 bases separates them. The CDR3 goes from the cysteine to the phenylalanine over 13 residues. Only CDR3 DNA is held: 39 bases, read in frame from base 1. The germline V gene supplies CDR1 SGHAT and CDR2 FQNNGV. The rearranged chain carries TRBV11-2 and TRBJ1-1, with the D gene call left open. The sequence came from a man younger than 45 with acute or convalescent COVID-19. The sample taken for sequencing was peripheral blood. For the CDR3, the sequence is CASSSLEGLGAFF. The base sequence is TGTGCCAGCAGCTCCCTGGAGGGTCTAGGAGCTTTCTTT.